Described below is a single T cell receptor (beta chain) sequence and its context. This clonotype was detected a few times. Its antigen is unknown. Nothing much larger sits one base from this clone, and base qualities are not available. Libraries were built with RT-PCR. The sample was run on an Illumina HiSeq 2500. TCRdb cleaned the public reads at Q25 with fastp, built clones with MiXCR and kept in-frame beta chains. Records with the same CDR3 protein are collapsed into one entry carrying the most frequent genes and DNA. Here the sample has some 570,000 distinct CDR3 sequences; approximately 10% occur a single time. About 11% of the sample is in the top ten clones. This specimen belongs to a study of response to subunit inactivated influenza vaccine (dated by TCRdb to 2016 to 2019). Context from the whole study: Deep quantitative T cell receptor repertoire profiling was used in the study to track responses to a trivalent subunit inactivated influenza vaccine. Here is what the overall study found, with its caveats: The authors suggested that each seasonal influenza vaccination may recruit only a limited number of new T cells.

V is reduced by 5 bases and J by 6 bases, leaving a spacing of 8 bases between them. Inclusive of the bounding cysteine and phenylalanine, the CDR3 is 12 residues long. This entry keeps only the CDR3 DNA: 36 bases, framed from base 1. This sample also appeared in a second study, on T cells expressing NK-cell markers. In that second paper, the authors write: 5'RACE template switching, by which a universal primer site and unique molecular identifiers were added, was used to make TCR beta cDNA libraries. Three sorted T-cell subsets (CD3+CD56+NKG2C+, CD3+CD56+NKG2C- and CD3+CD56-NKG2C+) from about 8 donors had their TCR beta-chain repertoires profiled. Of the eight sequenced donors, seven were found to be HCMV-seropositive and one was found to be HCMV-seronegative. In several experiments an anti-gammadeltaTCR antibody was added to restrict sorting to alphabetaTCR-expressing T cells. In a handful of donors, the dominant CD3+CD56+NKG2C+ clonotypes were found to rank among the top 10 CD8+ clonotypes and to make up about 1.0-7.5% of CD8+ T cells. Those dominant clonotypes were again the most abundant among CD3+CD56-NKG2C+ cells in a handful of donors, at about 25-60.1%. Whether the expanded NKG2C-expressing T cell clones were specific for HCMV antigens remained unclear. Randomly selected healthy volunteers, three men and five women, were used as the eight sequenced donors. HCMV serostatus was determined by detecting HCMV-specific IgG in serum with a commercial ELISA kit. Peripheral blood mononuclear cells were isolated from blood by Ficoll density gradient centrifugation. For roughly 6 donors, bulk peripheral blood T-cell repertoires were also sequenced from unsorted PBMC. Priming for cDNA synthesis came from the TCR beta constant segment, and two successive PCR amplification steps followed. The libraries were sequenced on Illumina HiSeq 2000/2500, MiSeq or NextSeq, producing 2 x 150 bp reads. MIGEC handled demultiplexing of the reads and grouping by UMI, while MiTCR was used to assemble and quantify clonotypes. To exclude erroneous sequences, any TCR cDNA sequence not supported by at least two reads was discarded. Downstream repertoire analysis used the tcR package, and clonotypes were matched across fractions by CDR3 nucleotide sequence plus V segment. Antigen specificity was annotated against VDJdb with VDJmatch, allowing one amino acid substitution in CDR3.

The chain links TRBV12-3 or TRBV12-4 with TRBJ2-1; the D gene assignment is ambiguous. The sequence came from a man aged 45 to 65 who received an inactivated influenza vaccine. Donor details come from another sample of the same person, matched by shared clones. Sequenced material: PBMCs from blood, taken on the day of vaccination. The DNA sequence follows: TGTGCCAGCAGTATCGGCATCAATGAGCAGTTCTTC. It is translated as CASSIGINEQFF.